Listed below are T cell receptor beta chains from one sample, sequenced in a study of PD-L1 blockade in urothelial cancer. Profiled with immunoSEQ multiplex PCR; TCRdb holds only in-frame clones, not every one. The sample contains tens of thousands of clones, around 83% of which appear only once. Sequenced here: PBMCs, sampled around atezolizumab (anti-PD-L1) treatment. The receptors derive from a woman in her 70s with urothelial cancer. Both conserved end residues are part of each CDR3. Each record gives: clone size, V gene, D gene, J gene, CDR3 protein, CDR3 DNA. D genes are given only for firm matches. Size tells how often a clone was seen (once, few, many) or the class of an expanded clone, and some rows leave it out.

once	TRBV4-1	NA	TRBJ1-3	CASSHPGWAGNTIYF	TGCGCCAGCAGCCATCCAGGGTGGGCTGGAAACACCATATATTTT
NA	TRBV7-8	NA	TRBJ2-3	CASSQQGAADTQYF	TGTGCCAGCAGCCAACAGGGCGCGGCAGATACGCAGTATTTT
once	TRBV19	NA	TRBJ2-7	CASSKQVNYEQYF	TGTGCCAGTAGTAAGCAGGTGAACTACGAGCAGTACTTC
NA	TRBV11-2	TRBD2	TRBJ2-1	CASSQLAGVVNEQFF	TGTGCCAGCAGCCAACTAGCGGGAGTGGTCAATGAGCAGTTCTTC
NA	TRBV29-1	TRBD1	TRBJ1-1	CSVERQGKAFF	TGCAGCGTTGAGCGACAGGGTAAAGCTTTCTTT
NA	TRBV7-2	TRBD2	TRBJ2-1	CASSHGLAGGFEQFF	TGTGCCAGCAGCCATGGACTAGCGGGAGGATTTGAGCAGTTCTTC
NA	TRBV9	NA	TRBJ1-4	CASSVGGQENEKLFF	TGTGCCAGCAGCGTAGGGGGCCAGGAGAATGAAAAACTGTTTTTT
NA	TRBV19	TRBD1	TRBJ2-7	CASSTTGQGVYEQYF	TGTGCCAGTAGCACAACGGGACAGGGAGTCTACGAGCAGTACTTC
NA	TRBV28	TRBD2	TRBJ2-1	CASSLSIAGGQDEQFF	TGTGCCAGCAGTTTATCCATAGCGGGGGGGCAGGATGAGCAGTTCTTC
NA	TRBV7-2	NA	TRBJ1-3	CASSLVPDSGNTIYF	TGTGCCAGCAGCTTGGTGCCAGACTCTGGAAACACCATATATTTT
few	TRBV27	NA	TRBJ2-5	CASSLGSGETQYF	TGTGCCAGCAGTTTAGGCTCAGGAGAGACCCAGTACTTC
NA	TRBV29-1	TRBD2	TRBJ2-3	CSVERAAGVADTQYF	TGCAGCGTTGAACGGGCAGCGGGAGTTGCAGATACGCAGTATTTT
NA	TRBV5-1	TRBD2	TRBJ2-2	CASSFLLAGGGTGELFF	TGCGCCAGCAGCTTCCTACTAGCGGGAGGGGGCACCGGGGAGCTGTTTTTT
NA	TRBV29-1	TRBD2	TRBJ2-1	CSVGGLRGGSYNEQFF	TGCAGCGTTGGGGGCCTCCGGGGGGGCTCCTACAATGAGCAGTTCTTC
NA	TRBV6-6	NA	TRBJ2-7	CASSYTEHFHEQYF	TGTGCCAGCAGTTACACCGAGCATTTCCACGAGCAGTACTTC
once	TRBV19	NA	TRBJ2-2	CASRRQIPRGVGELFF	TGTGCCAGTAGACGACAGATCCCACGTGGAGTCGGGGAGCTGTTTTTT
NA	TRBV2	NA	TRBJ2-3	CASSEQVPYTQYF	TGTGCCAGCAGTGAGCAGGTCCCTTATACGCAGTATTTT
NA	TRBV18	TRBD1	TRBJ2-7	CASSPSGQAYEQYF	TGTGCCAGCTCTCCGTCCGGACAGGCCTACGAGCAGTACTTC
NA	TRBV4-2	TRBD1	TRBJ1-3	CASSQVGQGGFFGNTIYF	TGTGCCAGCAGCCAAGTAGGACAGGGAGGATTTTTTGGAAACACCATATATTTT
NA	TRBV2	NA	TRBJ2-7	CASSPNFSRHYEQYF	TGTGCCAGCAGCCCCAACTTTTCGCGCCACTACGAGCAGTACTTC
few	TRBV5-1	TRBD2	TRBJ2-1	CASSPGGAGGPGEQFF	TGCGCCAGCAGCCCGGGCGGGGCGGGAGGGCCGGGTGAGCAGTTCTTC
NA	TRBV30	NA	TRBJ2-7	CAWAAQGYEQYF	TGTGCCTGGGCAGCCCAGGGCTACGAGCAGTACTTC
NA	TRBV7-6	TRBD1	TRBJ1-2	CASSYRQGIYTF	TGTGCCAGCAGCTACCGACAGGGAATCTACACCTTC
NA	TRBV30	NA	TRBJ2-5	CAWSMTGLQETQYF	TGTGCCTGGAGTATGACAGGCCTTCAAGAGACCCAGTACTTC
NA	TRBV28	TRBD1	TRBJ2-2	CASSFLIRDRLVGELFF	TGTGCCAGCAGTTTTTTAATCCGGGACAGGCTAGTCGGGGAGCTGTTTTTT
NA	TRBV7-9	NA	TRBJ1-5	CASSLGWGDQPQHF	TGTGCCAGCAGCTTAGGTTGGGGGGATCAGCCCCAGCATTTT
NA	TRBV25-1	TRBD1	TRBJ2-7	CASSESGTVFSEQYF	TGTGCCAGCAGTGAGTCCGGGACAGTTTTTAGCGAGCAGTACTTC
NA	TRBV6-5	TRBD1	TRBJ1-2	CASSPGQLHYGYTF	TGTGCCAGCAGTCCGGGACAGCTCCACTATGGCTACACCTTC
NA	TRBV7-3	TRBD2	TRBJ2-1	CASSLRPSGIYNEQFF	TGTGCCAGCAGCTTACGTCCTAGCGGAATTTACAATGAGCAGTTCTTC
NA	TRBV5-6	NA	TRBJ1-1	CASSLAALQGLGTEAFF	TGTGCCAGCAGCTTGGCGGCATTACAGGGTCTGGGTACTGAAGCTTTCTTT
NA	TRBV5-1	TRBD1	TRBJ1-4	CASSPGQGGEKLFF	TGCGCCAGCAGCCCGGGACAGGGGGGGGAAAAACTGTTTTTT
once	TRBV5-1	NA	TRBJ1-1	CASSLAEEWQNTEAFF	TGCGCCAGCAGCTTGGCCGAGGAGTGGCAGAACACTGAAGCTTTCTTT
once	TRBV29-1	NA	TRBJ2-1	CSVVRTYNEQFF	TGCAGCGTTGTCAGAACCTACAATGAGCAGTTCTTC
NA	TRBV11-3	TRBD2	TRBJ2-2	CASSLALAGEDTGELFF	TGTGCCAGCAGCTTAGCCTTAGCGGGAGAGGACACCGGGGAGCTGTTTTTT
NA	TRBV5-6	NA	TRBJ1-6	CASSLMGGLGDSPLHF	TGTGCCAGCAGCTTGATGGGGGGATTAGGTGATTCACCCCTCCACTTT
NA	TRBV5-5	NA	TRBJ2-5	CASSRDQETQYF	TGTGCCAGCAGCCGGGACCAAGAGACCCAGTACTTC
NA	TRBV15	NA	TRBJ2-7	CATSRDPSSYEQYF	TGTGCCACCAGCAGAGACCCGAGCTCCTACGAGCAGTACTTC
NA	TRBV5-1	TRBD2	TRBJ2-5	CASSLVAGSGETQYF	TGCGCCAGCAGCTTGGTAGCGGGAAGTGGAGAGACCCAGTACTTC
NA	TRBV2	TRBD2	TRBJ2-7	CASSGTSGNYEQYF	TGTGCCAGCAGTGGTACTAGCGGGAACTACGAGCAGTACTTC
NA	TRBV4-2	TRBD2	TRBJ2-2	CASSYSGGFTGELFF	TGTGCCAGCAGCTATTCCGGGGGGTTCACCGGGGAGCTGTTTTTT
once	TRBV4-1	NA	TRBJ2-7	CASSQAVGQPASHEQYF	TGCGCCAGCAGCCAAGCCGTTGGACAGCCGGCGTCCCACGAGCAGTACTTC
NA	TRBV19	NA	TRBJ1-6	CASSMEGTVQSPLHF	TGTGCCAGTAGTATGGAGGGTACGGTCCAATCACCCCTCCACTTT
NA	TRBV5-5	TRBD1	TRBJ2-7	CASSFGTGNEQYF	TGTGCCAGCAGCTTCGGGACAGGAAACGAGCAGTACTTC
NA	TRBV29-1	TRBD1	TRBJ2-3	CSVETWTGRTDTQYF	TGCAGCGTTGAAACATGGACAGGGCGCACAGATACGCAGTATTTT
NA	TRBV19	TRBD1	TRBJ1-1	CASSIPPGGMNTEAFF	TGTGCCAGTAGTATACCCCCAGGGGGAATGAACACTGAAGCTTTCTTT
NA	TRBV27	TRBD1	TRBJ2-1	CASSLGTAYYNEQFF	TGTGCCAGCAGTTTGGGGACAGCGTACTACAATGAGCAGTTCTTC
few	TRBV30	NA	TRBJ1-1	CAWSVGGGLNTEAFF	TGTGCCTGGAGTGTGGGGGGAGGATTGAACACTGAAGCTTTCTTT
medium-sized	TRBV30	TRBD2	TRBJ2-1	CAWGPSGTSGRAYNEQFF	TGTGCCTGGGGCCCATCCGGGACTAGCGGGAGGGCCTACAATGAGCAGTTCTTC
NA	TRBV7-8	TRBD2	TRBJ2-7	CASSLSVARAGVYEQYF	TGTGCCAGCAGCTTATCGGTCGCGCGGGCGGGAGTTTACGAGCAGTACTTC
few	TRBV7-9	TRBD1	TRBJ2-3	CANRDRSTDTQYF	TGTGCCAACCGGGACAGGAGCACAGATACGCAGTATTTT
NA	TRBV23-1	TRBD2	TRBJ2-7	CASSHRVRGGSYEQYF	TGCGCCAGCAGTCATCGCGTACGCGGGGGCTCCTACGAGCAGTACTTC
NA	TRBV29-1	NA	TRBJ1-4	CSATTSGTNEKLFF	TGCAGCGCAACCACGTCGGGAACTAATGAAAAACTGTTTTTT
NA	TRBV2	NA	TRBJ1-3	CASSEGGGSTIYF	TGTGCCAGCAGTGAAGGGGGAGGGAGCACCATATATTTT
NA	TRBV5-5	NA	TRBJ1-3	CASSQNGGNTIYF	TGTGCCAGCAGTCAAAACGGTGGAAACACCATATATTTT